The source of this T cell receptor (beta chain) is a study of cytomegalovirus exposure and HLA in healthy donors (dated by TCRdb to between 2016 and 2019). Notes on the research overall: An earlier analysis of around 600 of the donors reported about 250 Gb of sequence data and some 100 million unique TCR beta sequences from 150 million to 200 million T cells. A later analysis re-analyzed previously published TCR beta repertoires from approximately 700 donors and added high-resolution HLA genotyping to study TCR occurrence patterns. Every discovery cohort repertoire had been produced on one sequencing platform. The study aimed to test whether cataloging public T cell receptors could reveal signatures of past pathogen exposure. Among about 390 genotyped donors of the cohort, an average of approximately 240,000 unique TCR beta nucleotide sequences were sequenced per donor, roughly 20% of them non-productive. The number of typed donors differed by locus: 629-630 for A, B, C, DRB1 and DQB1; some 500 for DQA1; over 600 for DPA1; and about 450 for DPB1. Because of strong linkage in the cohort, four or five DR-DQ haplotypes were treated as single units for association and clustering. Class I and class II HLA loci were covered by the typing at four-digit resolution. High-throughput TCR immunosequencing, statistical association of individual TCRs with disease status, and machine learning were combined to predict cytomegalovirus infection status. In addition to the first cohort of 666 subjects, a separate validation cohort of 120 different subjects was used. Donor age, sex, ethnicity and CMV serostatus were collected together with the repertoire data. An earlier analysis of about 620 of the donors applied high-throughput TCR beta sequencing to assess whether each TCR beta V gene segment acted as functional or pseudogenic. About 330 gigabases of sequencing data and around 85 million unique TCR sequences made up an early release that covered around 640 HLA-typed donors. The study used immunosequencing to profile the T cell repertoires of some 600 subjects and linked those repertoires to cytomegalovirus serostatus. In the later analysis, no new phenotypic data were used to find candidate immune exposures; instead, reliance was placed on TCR beta sequences and their occurrence across donors. A later genetic analysis used genome-wide SNP genotypes for about 55% of the 666 donors, treating that subset as a discovery cohort. Among the roughly 390 genotyped donors, 81% belonged to the genetic ancestry cluster associated with self-reported Caucasian donors. On the study overall, not on this receptor specifically: A total of about 150 TCR beta chains were listed by the study as associated with cytomegalovirus. In this cohort, only TCR beta chains were sequenced, and detectable features were limited by the absence of alpha or paired-chain data. The classifier was reported to diagnose cytomegalovirus status with high specificity and sensitivity in both the original and validation cohorts. The authors suggested that the approach could potentially be generalized to other disease states and immunological phenotypes. A later analysis found that most CMV-associated TCR beta chains appeared HLA-restricted, with HLA associations seemingly driven largely by CMV exposure. In a later analysis, 15,000 to 20,000 TCR beta sequences were associated with specific HLA alleles at a false discovery rate of 0.05. Correlated functional status among segregating V segments might reflect linkage disequilibrium, but an unknown experimental factor could not be ruled out. A later genetic analysis associated a missense DCLRE1C variant with V-gene and J-gene trimming of TCR beta chains, and an independent cohort replicated the association. Some IMGT-functional V segments, including TRBV6-2 and TRBV6-3, could not be distinguished by the 87-base-pair reads and were therefore excluded. A later genetic analysis reported fewer N-insertions in productive TCRs among donors in an Asian-associated ancestry cluster than the roughly 650-donor mean. A cluster of highly shared sequence variants was judged likely to represent a technical artifact of the sequencing pipeline. A further reported finding was that TCR beta sequences accurately predicted the HLA-A and HLA-B alleles for most subjects in the first cohort. Sequencing depth was assumed to be roughly uniform across donors in the presence/absence analyses, though that assumption may not hold. Because counts were too low, approximately 18 rarely observed V segments, including chromosome 9 orphons, were excluded from the earlier analysis of 587 of the donors. According to a later analysis, parvovirus B19, influenza, CMV and Epstein-Barr virus appeared linked to several top co-occurrence clusters. A few of the identified cytomegalovirus-associated TCR beta chains were confirmed in vitro to be specific for cytomegalovirus antigens. In a later analysis, HLA-associated TCR beta chains showed more clonal expansion and lower generation probabilities than non-associated chains that were equally common. In a later analysis, TCR association rates were found to vary across HLA loci, with the most associated TCRs seen for DRB1 alleles and the fewest for HLA-C alleles. When HLA alleles, especially DR and DQ, strongly co-occurred, TCR associations were difficult to assign to individual alleles. In an earlier analysis of approximately 590 of the donors, most TCR beta V segments were observed in productive rearrangements about 87% or about 30% of the time, broadly matching IMGT annotations. While some public TCRs were present in many individuals, most TCR sequences turned up only very rarely across donors. Because HLA typing was missing for some donors at each locus, association tests included only the typed subset. For the cohort, immune exposure information was limited to CMV serostatus.

The cohort was made up of about 670 healthy bone marrow donors. All cohort members were sampled while nominally healthy, although unrecorded immune exposures were likely present. The donor tested CMV seronegative and was one of the 352 seronegative cohort members. A peripheral blood sample was collected from each donor, and TCR beta sequencing was performed on peripheral blood mononuclear cells. Genomic DNA extraction from the blood cell samples was performed with the Qiagen DNeasy Blood Extraction Kit. Receptors were amplified or captured by the immunoSEQ multiplex PCR assay. A mixture of 60 forward primers for TCR Vbeta segments and 13 reverse primers for TCR Jbeta segments was used in the multiplex PCR. The CDR3 region of rearranged TCR beta genes was amplified from genomic DNA with a multiplex PCR assay. Amplified TCR beta libraries were sequenced as 87-base-pair reads on the Illumina HiSeq System. Turning to the authors' computational methods: A later analysis counted some 74 million unique TCR beta chains across the 550 to 800 repertoires, and some 11 million of these chains were shared by at least two donors. Raw reads were error-corrected and collapsed into unique sequences with a nearest-neighbor algorithm that merged closely related sequences to remove PCR and sequencing errors. To assign V, D and J gene segments, CDR3 sequences were aligned to IMGT reference sequences. Each retained sequence needed at least a six-nucleotide match to both a V gene segment and a J gene segment. A rearrangement counted as productive if the CDR3 had no stop codons and remained in frame with V and J, and every other rearrangement counted as non-productive. CDR3 was defined by IMGT convention, running from the second conserved V-encoded cysteine to the conserved J-encoded phenylalanine. The earlier analysis of 550 to 650 of the donors excluded any sequence lacking an unambiguous match to a single V gene segment. An earlier analysis of 587 of the donors classified V segments as functional when productive rearrangements were above 56.7% and as segregating when the standard deviation between donors was above 5%. A statistical classification framework was built to diagnose cytomegalovirus status from the catalog of TCR beta chain sequences. In a later analysis, V and J genes were assigned by comparing TCR nucleotide sequences against IMGT/GENE-DB human TR gene sequences. In a later analysis, CDR3 sequences and most-parsimonious VDJ recombination scenarios were assigned using the TCRdist pipeline. A later analysis defined each TCR beta chain by its CDR3 amino acid sequence plus V-gene family, and excluded reads lacking a unique V-gene family. To address suspected cross-contamination and a sequencing artifact, a later analysis removed 592 highly shared, low-generation-probability nucleotide sequences. In a later analysis, a clonal expansion index for each public chain was calculated from normalized within-repertoire ranks of inferred template counts. In a later analysis, generation probabilities were computed with a VDJ recombination model fitted to out-of-frame rearrangements, and the resulting probabilities were checked against IGoR. A later analysis scored TCR-TCR, TCR-HLA and TCR-CMV co-occurrence with hypergeometric tests, applying a repertoire-size bias correction to TCR pairs. In a later analysis, false discovery rates were estimated by permuting HLA or CMV assignments 20 times. In a later analysis, co-occurring TCRs were grouped using DBSCAN, and TCRdist sequence similarity was added for clustering within HLA-allele-positive subsets. Repertoires with fewer than 30,000 or more than 120,000 public chains, plus five repertoires with anomalous nucleotide sharing, were excluded from co-occurrence clustering. In TCRdb, the immuneACCESS table is reduced to in-frame sequences with V and J assigned. These tables do not hold every clone; where another copy was compared, an unresolved V gene accounts for under half, and the others remain unexplained. The D gene and trimming were derived from the DNA, and the V and J assignments and clone size from that table. The sample yields approximately 150,000 clones; 75% to 90% were counted once. Roughly 4.4% of the sample lies in the top ten.

Per the germline V gene, MGHRA is the CDR1 and YSYEKL is the CDR2. Including cysteine and phenylalanine, the CDR3 has 17 amino acids. Left in the record is the CDR3 DNA by itself, 51 bases read in frame from the first base. Germline trimming amounts to 4 bases on V and 3 bases on J, with 9 as the count of junction bases outside the gene matches. This clone was counted once. The specificity of this receptor is unknown. No clone much larger than this one lies a single base away; base qualities are absent. The specimen sequenced was PBMCs. This chain joins TRBV4-1 to TRBJ2-3, with 11 junctional bases fitting TRBD2. This TCR derives from a man aged 25 to 40 in good health and CMV-seronegative. The DNA sequence is as follows: TGCGCCAGCAGCCTACCTCGGGGACTAGCGGCTACAGATACGCAGTATTTT. It translates to CASSLPRGLAATDTQYF.